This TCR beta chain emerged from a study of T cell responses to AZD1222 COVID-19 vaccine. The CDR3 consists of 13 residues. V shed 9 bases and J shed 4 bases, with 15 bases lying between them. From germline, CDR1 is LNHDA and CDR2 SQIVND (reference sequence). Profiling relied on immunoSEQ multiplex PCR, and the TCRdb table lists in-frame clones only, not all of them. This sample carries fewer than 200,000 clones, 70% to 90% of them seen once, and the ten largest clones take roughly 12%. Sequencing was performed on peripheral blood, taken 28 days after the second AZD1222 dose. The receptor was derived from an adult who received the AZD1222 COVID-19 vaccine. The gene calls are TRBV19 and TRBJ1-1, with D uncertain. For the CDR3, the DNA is TGTGCCAGCGCCTACCGGGAACCCACTGAAGCTTTCTTT. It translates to CASAYREPTEAFF.